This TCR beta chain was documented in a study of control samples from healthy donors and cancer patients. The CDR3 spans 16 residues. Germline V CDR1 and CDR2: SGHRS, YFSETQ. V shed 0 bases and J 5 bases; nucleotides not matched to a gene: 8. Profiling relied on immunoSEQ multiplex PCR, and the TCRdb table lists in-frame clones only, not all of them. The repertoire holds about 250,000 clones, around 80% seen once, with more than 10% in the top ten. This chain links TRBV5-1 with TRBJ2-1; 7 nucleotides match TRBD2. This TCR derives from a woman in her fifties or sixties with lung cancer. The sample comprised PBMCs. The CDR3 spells CASSLAEAGPHNEQFF. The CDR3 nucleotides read TGCGCCAGCAGCTTGGCCGAAGCGGGACCCCACAATGAGCAGTTCTTC. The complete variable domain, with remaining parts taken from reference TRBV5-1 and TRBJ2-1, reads KAGVTQTPRYLIKTRGQQVTLSCSPISGHRSVSWYQQTPGQGLQFLFEYFSETQRNKGNFPGRFSGRQFSNSRSEMNVSTLELGDSALYLCASSLAEAGPHNEQFFGPGTRLTVL.